The 5 T cell receptor beta chains presented below share a single source sample, sequenced in a study of blood T cell repertoires in COVID-19. Only in-frame clones appear in the TCRdb table, and some are missing; sequencing was by immunoSEQ multiplex PCR. Here the sample spans roughly 250,000 clones, around 89% being singletons. Source material: peripheral blood. The receptor set was obtained from a middle-aged woman with acute or convalescent COVID-19.

The V and J genes are TRBV5-1 and TRBJ2-1; 10 bases line up with TRBD2. This CDR3 contains 18 residues. The germline gives CDR1 SGHRS, CDR2 YFSETQ. V lost 6 bases to trimming and J lost 0 bases; unmatched junction nucleotides: 12. Written as DNA, the CDR3 is TGCGCCAGCATGCGGCTAGCGGGGGCCCTGGACTCCTACAATGAGCAGTTCTTC. The encoded protein is CASMRLAGALDSYNEQFF.

V gene TRBV30 combines with J gene TRBJ1-2; 9 bases agree with TRBD1. J gave up 3 bases and V 4 bases, and 9 bases lay outside the gene matches. This CDR3 contains 15 residues. The germline CDR1 and CDR2 sequences are GTSNPN and SVGIG (reference sequence). The CDR3 region has the DNA TGTGCCTGGATGGGACTCCGGGACAGGGACTATGGCTACACCTTC. Translation gives CAWMGLRDRDYGYTF.

The chain has TRBV19 and TRBJ1-1; a possible D gene is TRBD1 (5 bases). The CDR3 has 16 amino acids. With 6 bases removed from V and 1 base from J, the gap between germline ends came to 18 bases. Germline assignment: CDR1 LNHDA and CDR2 SQIVND (reference sequence). CDR3 protein: CASRARGVSPNTEAFF. In DNA, the CDR3 is TGTGCCAGTAGGGCCCGGGGGGTAAGTCCGAACACTGAAGCTTTCTTT. Using reference TRBV19 and TRBJ1-1 for the parts outside the CDR3, the full variable domain is DGGITQSPKYLFRKEGQNVTLSCEQNLNHDAMYWYRQDPGQGLRLIYYSQIVNDFQKGDIAEGYSVSREKKESFPLTVTSAQKNPTAFYLCASRARGVSPNTEAFFGQGTRLTVV.

This rearrangement joins TRBV9 to TRBJ1-4; TRBD1 aligns across 7 bases. The V segment lost 2 bases and the J segment 5 bases; nucleotides outside the gene matches: 6. This CDR3 contains 15 residues. CDR1 SGDLS and CDR2 YYNGEE come from the germline V gene. The CDR3 DNA reads TGTGCCAGCAGCGTGTCCGGGACAGAAAATGAAAAACTGTTTTTT. This encodes CASSVSGTENEKLFF.

The genes are TRBV10-3 and TRBJ2-2; TRBD2 matches 16 bases. Germline V gene data show CDR1 as ENHRY and CDR2 as SYGVKD. The ends lost 11 bases at V and 4 bases at J; junction bases unmatched: 13. There are 18 residues in the CDR3. Here the CDR3 reads CASRPGLAGGPSTGELFF. CDR3 sequence (DNA): TGTGCCTCCCGACCGGGACTAGCGGGGGGGCCGTCCACCGGGGAGCTGTTTTTT.